One sample yielded the 12 T cell receptor beta chains listed below, sequenced in a study of shared clonotypes between healthy human individuals. Positively selected for CCR7, the CD45RO-negative cells used as naive CD8 cells excluded terminally differentiated effector memory CD45RA+ cells. Assay: immunoSEQ multiplex PCR; the TCRdb copy retains only in-frame clones and omits some. Seen here are roughly 570,000 clones, 95% to 98% observed once, and the top ten hold 0.25% to 0.35%. Sequencing was done on a sample of naive CD8+ T cells sorted from blood. Receptors were obtained from a young man in good health.

The CDR3 DNA sequence: TGTGCCAGCTCACCAAAAGCGACCCCGGTCTATGGCTACACCTTC. It encodes CASSPKATPVYGYTF. The chain joins TRBV18 to TRBJ1-2; no clear D. This CDR3 has 15 amino acids. The germline CDR1 and CDR2 sequences are KGHSH and LQKENI. Trimming took 2 bases from V and 4 from J, leaving 14 bases between them. The full variable domain, in which reference TRBV18 and TRBJ1-2 provide the parts outside the CDR3, is NAGVMQNPRHLVRRRGQEARLRCSPMKGHSHVYWYRQLPEEGLKFMVYLQKENIIDESGMPKERFSAEFPKEGPSILRIQQVVRGDSAAYFCASSPKATPVYGYTFGSGTRLTVV.

This chain uses TRBV19 with TRBJ1-1; 9 nucleotides agree with TRBD1. Germline V gives CDR1 LNHDA, CDR2 SQIVND (reference sequence). J was trimmed by 3 bases and V by 7 bases; bases with no gene match: 3. The CDR3 is 13 residues long. Here the CDR3 DNA reads TGTGCCAGTATACAGGGGGCGTACACTGAAGCTTTCTTT. Encoded protein: CASIQGAYTEAFF.

The chain recombines TRBV9 with TRBJ2-1; D might be TRBD2 (5 bases). The germline CDR1 and CDR2 sequences are SGDLS and YYNGEE. The CDR3 is 13 amino acids. The V and J ends lost 4 bases and 8 bases respectively, with 13 bases between them. The CDR3 coding sequence is TGTGCCAGCAGCTTAGGGAGTTTCTATGAGCAGTTCTTC. Translating gives CASSLGSFYEQFF.

This clone was detected once. J is TRBJ2-7 and V is TRBV27; D gene ambiguous. V lost 6 bases and J 5 bases, leaving 14 bases between the germline ends. The CDR3 contains 13 residues. The germline V gene encodes CDR1 MNHEY and CDR2 SMNVEV (reference sequence). The CDR3 DNA sequence: TGTGCCAGCAGCCCCACCCCGGCCCACGAGCAGTACTTC. It codes for CASSPTPAHEQYF.

This chain joins TRBV6-5 and TRBJ2-1; the match to TRBD2 covers 12 bases. With 4 bases clipped from V and 7 bases from J, the junction kept 2 bases outside the gene matches. This CDR3 comprises 14 residues. Germline-derived CDR1 and CDR2 are MNHEY and SVGAGI. CDR3 protein: CASSSGLAGNEQFF. CDR3 nucleotide sequence: TGTGCCAGCAGTTCTGGACTAGCGGGAAATGAGCAGTTCTTC.

Of note for this clone: Other DNA sequences in the same sample also yield this CDR3. This sequence joins TRBV15 and TRBJ2-2; TRBD1 matches 8 bases. The V gene's germline CDR1 is LNHNV and CDR2 YYDKDF (reference sequence). The CDR3 contains 15 residues. The trim removed 2 bases at V and 1 base at J, leaving 0 bases unmatched. CDR3 DNA: TGTGCCACCAGCAGAACAGGGGGGAACACCGGGGAGCTGTTTTTT. Translating it yields CATSRTGGNTGELFF.

The rearrangement joins TRBV29-1 to TRBJ2-2, with TRBD1 matching over 7 bases. CDR1 and CDR2 (germline): SQVTM, ANQGSEA. The CDR3 covers 13 residues. After removal of 8 bases from V and 4 bases from J, the junction contained 7 bases not matched to a gene. The CDR3 spells CSTEDRLTGELFF. In DNA, the CDR3 is TGCAGCACAGAGGACAGGCTCACCGGGGAGCTGTTTTTT.

The chain joins TRBV29-1 to TRBJ1-1, with unresolved D. Trimming removed 0 bases from V and 6 bases from J, with 8 bases in between. Germline-derived CDR1 and CDR2 are SQVTM and ANQGSEA. CDR3 length: 12 amino acids. CDR3 in DNA: TGCAGCGTTGAAGATCACCCAGCTGAAGCTTTCTTT. It specifies CSVEDHPAEAFF.

This clone appeared once. J is TRBJ2-7 and V is TRBV4-3; 8 bases map to TRBD2. The CDR3 spans 17 residues. J was trimmed by 9 bases and V by 0 bases; bases with no gene match: 16. Germline loops: CDR1 LGHNA, CDR2 YSLEER. This CDR3 is CASSQDPPSGSITPQYF. CDR3 sequence (DNA): TGCGCCAGCAGCCAAGACCCTCCCAGCGGGAGTATAACGCCGCAGTACTTC.

The chain is built from TRBV19 and TRBJ1-5; D call uncertain. Germline V CDR1 and CDR2: LNHDA, SQIVND (reference sequence). The CDR3 runs 14 residues. V lost 7 bases and J 3 bases, leaving 13 bases between the germline ends. CDR3 sequence (DNA): TGTGCCAGTACCCTCCTCGACACCAATCAGCCCCAGCATTTT. This gives the protein CASTLLDTNQPQHF.

The chain uses TRBV29-1 and TRBJ2-2; 12 nucleotides match TRBD2. CDR1 SQVTM and CDR2 ANQGSEA come from the germline V gene. The CDR3 runs to 17 residues. The trim removed 3 bases at V and 0 bases at J, leaving 5 bases unmatched. Here the CDR3 reads CSVELAGGTPNTGELFF. CDR3 sequence (DNA): TGCAGCGTTGAGCTAGCGGGAGGGACACCGAACACCGGGGAGCTGTTTTTT.

The chain uses TRBV29-1 and TRBJ1-1; D is undetermined. The CDR3 sequence is 14 residues long. The V gene lost 1 base and the J gene lost 2 bases, with 11 bases spanning the gap. Germline V CDR1 and CDR2: SQVTM, ANQGSEA. CDR3 residues: CSVEAIHSNTEAFF. The CDR3 region has the DNA TGCAGCGTTGAAGCAATACATAGCAACACTGAAGCTTTCTTT.